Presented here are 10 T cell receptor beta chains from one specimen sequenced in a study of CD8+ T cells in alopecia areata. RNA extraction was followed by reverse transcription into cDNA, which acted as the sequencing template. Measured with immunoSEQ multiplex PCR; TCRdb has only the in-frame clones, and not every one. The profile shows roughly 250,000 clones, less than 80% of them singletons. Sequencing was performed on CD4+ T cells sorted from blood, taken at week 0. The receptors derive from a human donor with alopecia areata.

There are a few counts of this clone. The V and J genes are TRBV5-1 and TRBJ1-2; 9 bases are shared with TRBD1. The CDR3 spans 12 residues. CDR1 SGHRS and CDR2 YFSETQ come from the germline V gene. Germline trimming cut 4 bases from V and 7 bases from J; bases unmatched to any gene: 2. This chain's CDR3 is CASSPDRGGYTF. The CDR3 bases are TGCGCCAGCAGCCCGGACAGGGGTGGCTACACCTTC. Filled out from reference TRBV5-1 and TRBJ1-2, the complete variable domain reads KAGVTQTPRYLIKTRGQQVTLSCSPISGHRSVSWYQQTPGQGLQFLFEYFSETQRNKGNFPGRFSGRQFSNSRSEMNVSTLELGDSALYLCASSPDRGGYTFGSGTRLTVV.

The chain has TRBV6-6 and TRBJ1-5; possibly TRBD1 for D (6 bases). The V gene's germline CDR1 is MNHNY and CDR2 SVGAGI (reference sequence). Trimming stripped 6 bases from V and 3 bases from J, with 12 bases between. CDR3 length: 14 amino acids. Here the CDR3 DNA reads TGTGCCAGCAGGAAGGACAGTGCCAATCAGCCCCAGCATTTT. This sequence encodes CASRKDSANQPQHF.

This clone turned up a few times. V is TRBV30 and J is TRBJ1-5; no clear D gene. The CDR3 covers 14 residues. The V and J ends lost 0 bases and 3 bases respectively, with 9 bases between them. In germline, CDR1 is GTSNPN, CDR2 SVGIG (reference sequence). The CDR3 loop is CAWSVSADNQPQHF. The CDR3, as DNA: TGTGCCTGGAGTGTATCAGCGGACAATCAGCCCCAGCATTTT. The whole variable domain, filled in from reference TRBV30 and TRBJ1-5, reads SQTIHQWPATLVQPVGSPLSLECTVEGTSNPNLYWYRQAAGRGLQLLFYSVGIGQISSEVPQNLSASRPQDRQFILSSKKLLLSDSGFYLCAWSVSADNQPQHFGDGTRLSIL.

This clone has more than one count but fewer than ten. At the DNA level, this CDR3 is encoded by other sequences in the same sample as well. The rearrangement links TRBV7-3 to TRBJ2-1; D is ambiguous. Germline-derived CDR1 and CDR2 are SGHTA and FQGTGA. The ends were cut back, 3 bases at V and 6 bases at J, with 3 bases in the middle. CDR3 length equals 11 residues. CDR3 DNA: TGTGCCAGCAGCTTGGGCAATGAGCAGTTCTTC. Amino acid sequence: CASSLGNEQFF.

CDR3 bases: TGTGCCAGCAGCCGACCCTTCGGGGACAGGGGGGGACCCCTCCACTTT. This gives the protein CASSRPFGDRGGPLHF. The rearrangement links TRBV11-2 to TRBJ1-6; 11 bases line up with TRBD1. With V trimmed by 5 bases and J by 12 bases, 12 bases remained unmatched. The V gene's germline CDR1 is SGHAT and CDR2 FQNNGV. The CDR3 consists of 16 residues.

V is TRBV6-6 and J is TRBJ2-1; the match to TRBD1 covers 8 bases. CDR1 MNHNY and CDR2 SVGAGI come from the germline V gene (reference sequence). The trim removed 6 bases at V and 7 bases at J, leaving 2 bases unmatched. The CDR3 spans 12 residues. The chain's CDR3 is CASRRDRNEQFF. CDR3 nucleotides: TGTGCCAGCAGACGGGACAGGAATGAGCAGTTCTTC.

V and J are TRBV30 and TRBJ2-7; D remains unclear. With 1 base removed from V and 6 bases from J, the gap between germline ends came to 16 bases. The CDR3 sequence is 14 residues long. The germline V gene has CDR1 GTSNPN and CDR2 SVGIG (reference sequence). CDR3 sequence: CAWSAQVSAAEQYF. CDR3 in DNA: TGTGCCTGGAGTGCCCAGGTCTCGGCTGCCGAGCAGTACTTC.

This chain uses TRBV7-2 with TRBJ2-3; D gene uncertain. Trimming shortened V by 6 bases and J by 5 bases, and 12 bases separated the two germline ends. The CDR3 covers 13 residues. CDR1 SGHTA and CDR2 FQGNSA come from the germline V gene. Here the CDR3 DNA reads TGTGCCAGCAGACGAAATCCCCGAGATACGCAGTATTTT. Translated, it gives CASRRNPRDTQYF.

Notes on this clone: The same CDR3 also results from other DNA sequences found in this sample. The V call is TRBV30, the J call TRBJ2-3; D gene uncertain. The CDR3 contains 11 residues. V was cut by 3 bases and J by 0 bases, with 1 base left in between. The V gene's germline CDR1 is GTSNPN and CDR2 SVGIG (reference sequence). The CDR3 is CAWSSTDTQYF. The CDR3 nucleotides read TGTGCCTGGAGCAGCACAGATACGCAGTATTTT.

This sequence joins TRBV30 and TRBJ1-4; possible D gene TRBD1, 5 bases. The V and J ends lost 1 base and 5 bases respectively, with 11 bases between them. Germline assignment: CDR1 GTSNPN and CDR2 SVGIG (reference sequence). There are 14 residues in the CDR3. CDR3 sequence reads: CAWSAGTYNEKLFF. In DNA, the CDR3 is TGTGCCTGGAGTGCCGGGACGTACAATGAAAAACTGTTTTTT.